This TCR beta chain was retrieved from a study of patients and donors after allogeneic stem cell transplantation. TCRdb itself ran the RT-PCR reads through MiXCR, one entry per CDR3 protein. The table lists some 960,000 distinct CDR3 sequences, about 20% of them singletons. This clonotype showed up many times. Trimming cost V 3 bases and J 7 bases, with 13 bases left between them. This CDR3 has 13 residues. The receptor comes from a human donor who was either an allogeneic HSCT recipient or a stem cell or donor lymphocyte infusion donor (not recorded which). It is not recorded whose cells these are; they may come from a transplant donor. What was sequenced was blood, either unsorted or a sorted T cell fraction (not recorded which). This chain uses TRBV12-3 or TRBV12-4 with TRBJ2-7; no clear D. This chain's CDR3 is CASSLFRVEEQYF. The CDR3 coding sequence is TGTGCCAGCAGTTTGTTTCGGGTTGAAGAGCAGTACTTC.